Here is one TCR beta chain with its context. Its antigen remains unknown. The study ran its PCR with 60 Vbeta and 13 Jbeta primers. Sequencing was performed with immunoSEQ multiplex PCR; in TCRdb, only in-frame clones are kept and a portion is missing. The sample has about 140,000 clones, approximately 80% seen once. The data derive from a study of cytomegalovirus exposure and HLA in healthy donors. V lost 5 bases and J 7 bases, leaving 12 bases between the germline ends. CDR3 size: 13 residues. Germline CDR1 is SEHNR and CDR2 is FQNEAQ (reference sequence). Study-wide points: Rare sequences made up most TCRs, while some public TCRs were found in many donors. For most TCR beta V segments, an earlier analysis put the productive rate at about 90% or about 30% of the time.

Sequenced material: PBMCs. The rearrangement links TRBV7-9 to TRBJ1-5, with D maybe TRBD1 (5 bases). This clonotype was sampled from a female donor in good health and CMV-seronegative. For the CDR3, the DNA is TGTGCCAGCAGCCGGGGGAGGGAGCAGCCCCAGCATTTT. Protein: CASSRGREQPQHF.